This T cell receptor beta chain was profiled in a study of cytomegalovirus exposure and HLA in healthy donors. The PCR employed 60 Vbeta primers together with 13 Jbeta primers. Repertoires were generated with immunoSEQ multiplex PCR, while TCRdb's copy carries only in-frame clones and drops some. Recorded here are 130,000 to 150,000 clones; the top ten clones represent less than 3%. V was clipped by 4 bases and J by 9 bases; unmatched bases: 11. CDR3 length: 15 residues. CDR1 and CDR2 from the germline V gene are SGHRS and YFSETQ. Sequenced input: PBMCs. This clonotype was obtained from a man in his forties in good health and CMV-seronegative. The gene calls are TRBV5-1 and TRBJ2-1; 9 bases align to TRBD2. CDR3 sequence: CASSQEGSGGTEQFF. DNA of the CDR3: TGCGCCAGCAGCCAGGAGGGTAGCGGGGGTACTGAGCAGTTCTTC.